This entry lists 5 T cell receptor beta chains sequenced from one sample in a study of shared clonotypes between healthy human individuals. This table comes from immunoSEQ multiplex PCR, and its TCRdb copy is limited to in-frame clones, with some not included. The repertoire holds 85,000 to 100,000 clones, with approximately 63% as singletons. Sequencing was carried out using memory CD8+ T cells sorted from blood. Documented subset: CD45RO+ cells pooled with CCR7-negative TemRA cells. These TCRs come from a man aged 25 to 40 in good health.

As to this clone: A clone one base away is much larger, so this may be a read error. The chain uses TRBV4-1 and TRBJ1-5, with TRBD1 matching 11 bases. CDR3 length: 16 residues. Germline-derived CDR1 and CDR2 are MGHRA and YSYEKL. The ends lost 0 bases at V and 6 bases at J; junction bases unmatched: 4. CDR3 sequence reads: CASSQDSGQGVQPQHF. Here the CDR3 DNA reads TGCGCCAGCAGCCAAGATTCGGGACAGGGGGTTCAGCCCCAGCATTTT.

The chain links TRBV28 to TRBJ2-5, with 7 bases identical to TRBD1. CDR1 is MDHEN, CDR2 SYDVKM, per germline. There are 13 residues in the CDR3. Trimming at V came to 7 bases and at J to 1 base, leaving 3 bases not matched to a gene. The CDR3 spells CASMRGPQETQYF. In nucleotides, the CDR3 is TGTGCCAGCATGAGGGGGCCCCAAGAGACCCAGTACTTC.

This chain uses TRBV15 with TRBJ1-5, with 7 bases identical to TRBD1. V dropped 3 bases and J dropped 5; count of bases not matched to a gene: 1. Germline values: CDR1 LNHNV, CDR2 YYDKDF (reference sequence). CDR3 size: 13 residues. Here the CDR3 reads CATSRDRYQPQHF. CDR3 nucleotides: TGTGCCACCAGCAGGGACAGGTATCAGCCCCAGCATTTT.

This clone was detected once. No DNA is shown, since the ends of the CDR3 on it are uncertain; the CDR3 is the one TCRdb lists. This chain joins TRBV11-3 and TRBJ1-1. The CDR3 numbers 13 amino acids, ends counted. The germline gives CDR1 SGHNT, CDR2 YENEEA. CDR3 amino acids: CASSFGPGVAAFF.

The chain uses TRBV29-1 and TRBJ2-2; 10 bases line up with TRBD2. Per the germline V gene, CDR1 is SQVTM and CDR2 is ANQGSEA. The CDR3 is 15 amino acids. Losses at the gene ends were 7 bases for V and 7 bases for J; bases not matched to a gene: 12. The CDR3 spells CSAKTSGPLGGELFF. The CDR3 coding sequence is TGCAGCGCCAAGACTAGCGGGCCACTCGGCGGGGAGCTGTTTTTT.